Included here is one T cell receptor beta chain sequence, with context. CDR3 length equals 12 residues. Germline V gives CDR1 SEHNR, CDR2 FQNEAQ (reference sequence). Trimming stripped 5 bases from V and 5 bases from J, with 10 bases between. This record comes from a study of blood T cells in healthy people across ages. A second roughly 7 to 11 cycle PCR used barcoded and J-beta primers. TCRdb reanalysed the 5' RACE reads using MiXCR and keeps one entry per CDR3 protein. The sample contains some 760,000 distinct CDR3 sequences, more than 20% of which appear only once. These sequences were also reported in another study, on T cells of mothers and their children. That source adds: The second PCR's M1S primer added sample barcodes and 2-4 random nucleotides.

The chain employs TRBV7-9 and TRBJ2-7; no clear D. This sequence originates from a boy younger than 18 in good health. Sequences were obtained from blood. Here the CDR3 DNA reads TGTGCCAGCAGCCAGGCAATTCACGAGCAGTACTTC. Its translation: CASSQAIHEQYF.